The 21 T cell receptor beta chains below come from one sample, sequenced in a study of blood T cells in healthy people across ages. Primed by a sample-barcoded 5' primer and a J-beta primer mix, a second PCR proceeded for 7 to 11 cycles. A single record per CDR3 protein comes from TCRdb applying MiXCR to the 5' RACE reads. The sample lists 550,000 to 750,000 distinct CDR3 sequences, around 20% seen once, with approximately 3.7% in the top ten. Sequenced sample: blood. All receptors derive from a man between 70 and 80 years old in good health.

V usage is TRBV7-3 and J usage is TRBJ2-6; D might be TRBD2 (6 bases). The CDR3 has 18 residues. Germline CDR1 is SGHTA and CDR2 is FQGTGA. Deletions cut 2 bases from V and 0 bases from J, with 14 bases between. CDR3 nucleotide sequence: TGTGCCAGCAGCTTAGACGCGGGGATGAGCTCTGGGGCCAACGTCCTGACTTTC. This sequence encodes CASSLDAGMSSGANVLTF.

This clonotype occurred many times. The V and J genes are TRBV13 and TRBJ1-5, with a possible D match to TRBD1 (5 bases). CDR3 size: 14 residues. Per the germline V gene, CDR1 is PRHDT and CDR2 is FYEKMQ (reference sequence). The ends were cut back, 0 bases at V and 2 bases at J, with 5 bases in the middle. The CDR3 loop reads CASSLGRGNQPQHF. CDR3 in DNA: TGTGCCAGCAGCTTAGGCAGGGGCAATCAGCCCCAGCATTTT.

This clonotype was observed a handful of times. The CDR3 is CASSQQTEENNIQYF. CDR3 coding DNA: TGCGCCAGCAGCCAACAGACAGAAGAAAATAACATTCAGTACTTC. This sequence joins TRBV4-3 and TRBJ2-4; TRBD1 might be the D (5 bases). CDR3 length equals 15 residues. Per the germline V gene, CDR1 is LGHNA and CDR2 is YSLEER. V was trimmed by 2 bases and J by 7 bases, leaving 15 bases between them.

This clonotype was detected many times. V gene TRBV10-2 combines with J gene TRBJ2-3; D unclear. V lost 3 bases and J 2 bases, leaving 3 bases between the germline ends. Germline CDR1 and CDR2: WSHSY and SAAADI. CDR3 length equals 12 residues. The CDR3 is CASSEYTDTQYF. The CDR3 DNA reads TGCGCCAGCAGTGAATACACAGATACGCAGTATTTT.

This sequence joins TRBV5-1 and TRBJ2-5, with 8 nucleotides matching TRBD1. This CDR3 has 16 amino acids. Germline V lookup: CDR1 SGHRS, CDR2 YFSETQ. Unmatched junction bases numbered 9, after V lost 3 bases and J lost 2 bases. The CDR3 spells CASSSTGAGGQETQYF. The DNA for the CDR3 is TGCGCCAGCAGCTCGACAGGGGCAGGGGGACAAGAGACCCAGTACTTC. The full variable domain, its missing parts supplied by reference TRBV5-1 and TRBJ2-5, is KAGVTQTPRYLIKTRGQQVTLSCSPISGHRSVSWYQQTPGQGLQFLFEYFSETQRNKGNFPGRFSGRQFSNSRSEMNVSTLELGDSALYLCASSSTGAGGQETQYFGPGTRLLVL.

This clonotype has just a few counts. The gene calls are TRBV20-1 and TRBJ2-1, with D perhaps matching TRBD2 (5 bases). V dropped 4 bases and J dropped 2 bases, with 9 bases sitting between them. Germline assignment: CDR1 DFQATT and CDR2 SNEGSKA (reference sequence). The length of the CDR3 is 13 residues. The CDR3 region is CSANPGTYNEQFF. The CDR3 DNA follows: TGCAGTGCTAACCCGGGAACCTACAATGAGCAGTTCTTC.

The chain is built from TRBV6-2 or TRBV6-3 and TRBJ2-2; TRBD1 matches 7 bases. V lost 2 bases to trimming and J lost 6 bases; unmatched junction nucleotides: 6. Looked up from germline, CDR1 is MNHEY and CDR2 is SVGEGT. The CDR3 is made up of 15 amino acids. CDR3 DNA: TGTGCCAGCAGTTACGACAGGGTTCGCTCCGGGGAGCTGTTTTTT. Its translation is CASSYDRVRSGELFF.

The rearrangement uses TRBV20-1 and TRBJ2-3; 8 bases fit TRBD2. The V and J ends lost 6 bases and 6 bases, in that order; junction bases with no gene match: 11. This CDR3 region has 14 residues. Germline V gene data show CDR1 as DFQATT and CDR2 as SNEGSKA (reference sequence). The CDR3 region has the DNA TGCAGTGCGAAGAGCCAAGCGGGAGACGATACGCAGTATTTT. As protein: CSAKSQAGDDTQYF.

As regards this clonotype: At one boundary the junction diverges from the germline segment, which might be a read error. The CDR3 region is CASSLGAGAYNEQFF. Written as DNA, the CDR3 is TGCGCCAGCAGCTTAGGAGCGGGAGCCTACAATGAGCAGTTCTTC. V is TRBV7-9 and J is TRBJ2-1; TRBD2 aligns across 8 bases. This CDR3 is 15 amino acids long. Germline V gives CDR1 SEHNR, CDR2 FQNEAQ (reference sequence).

This clonotype was seen a handful of times. J is TRBJ2-5 and V is TRBV28; 11 bases fit TRBD2. The end of the DNA aligns better with TRBJ2-7, so the J call may be wrong. The germline gives CDR1 MDHEN, CDR2 SYDVKM. This CDR3 comprises 16 residues. In nucleotides, the CDR3 is TGTGCCAGCAGAATAATCGGGACTAGCGGCTCCTACGAGCAGTACTTC. This gives the protein CASRIIGTSGSYEQYF.

The chain recombines TRBV20-1 with TRBJ2-7; 11 bases are a match to TRBD2. The V gene's germline CDR1 is DFQATT and CDR2 SNEGSKA (reference sequence). J gave up 6 bases and V 0 bases, and 4 bases lay outside the gene matches. The length of the CDR3 is 14 residues. The CDR3 spells CSARDSGRASEQYF. In DNA form, the CDR3 reads TGCAGTGCTAGAGATAGCGGGAGGGCCTCCGAGCAGTACTTC.

The rearrangement uses TRBV5-1 and TRBJ2-5; TRBD1 agrees at 8 bases. V shed 4 bases and J 11 bases; nucleotides not matched to a gene: 7. Germline CDR1 and CDR2: SGHRS and YFSETQ. The CDR3 loop spans 12 amino acids. The CDR3 bases are TGCGCCAGCAGCGGACAGGGCAGAGAGCAGTACTTC. Amino acid sequence: CASSGQGREQYF.

CDR3 in DNA: TGCAGTGCTAGAAAGGGTACGGAGCAGTACTTC. It specifies CSARKGTEQYF. V gene TRBV20-1 combines with J gene TRBJ2-7; D remains ambiguous. Trimming cost V 2 bases and J 7 bases, with 9 bases left between them. Germline V gene lookup returns CDR1 DFQATT and CDR2 SNEGSKA (reference sequence). The CDR3 runs to 11 residues.

The chain is built from TRBV7-9 and TRBJ2-5; D tentatively fits TRBD1 or TRBD2 (5 bases each). V lost 6 bases, J lost 4 bases, and 18 bases lay in between. The germline V gene encodes CDR1 SEHNR and CDR2 FQNEAQ (reference sequence). The CDR3 has 15 residues. The CDR3: CASSQTGTLGETQYF. In DNA, the CDR3 is TGTGCCAGCAGTCAAACCGGGACCCTTGGAGAGACCCAGTACTTC.

The chain recombines TRBV4-1 with TRBJ1-1, with 7 bases lining up with TRBD1. The V gene end was trimmed by 3 bases and the J gene end by 0 bases; junction bases not matched to a gene: 4. Per the germline V gene, CDR1 is MGHRA and CDR2 is YSYEKL. CDR3 length equals 15 residues. Written as DNA, the CDR3 is TGCGCCAGCAGCCAGGAGGGACAGCTGAACACTGAAGCTTTCTTT. It translates to CASSQEGQLNTEAFF.

On this clonotype: A much larger clone differs from this one at a single base, so this may be a read error. V gene TRBV20-1 combines with J gene TRBJ2-5; D is uncertain. CDR1 and CDR2 from the germline V gene are DFQATT and SNEGSKA (reference sequence). This CDR3 is 10 amino acids long. The CDR3 DNA sequence: TGCAGTGCTTTTAGAGATGAGCAGCTCTTC. The encoded protein is CSAFRDEQLF.

This clonotype has ten or more counts. The chain employs TRBV29-1 and TRBJ2-2, with TRBD2 as a possible D gene (5 bases). The CDR3 totals 15 residues. Germline CDR1 is SQVTM and CDR2 is ANQGSEA. With 0 bases removed from V and 3 bases from J, the gap between germline ends came to 11 bases. CDR3 amino acids: CSVEDGQDYTGELFF. The CDR3 coding sequence is TGCAGCGTTGAAGATGGTCAGGACTACACCGGGGAGCTGTTTTTT.

CDR3 nucleotides: TGTGCCAGCAGCTTCGACCATGGAAACACCATATATTTT. Protein: CASSFDHGNTIYF. This chain links TRBV7-3 with TRBJ1-3; D is ambiguous. The CDR3 is made up of 13 amino acids. Germline CDR1 is SGHTA and CDR2 is FQGTGA. V lost 3 bases and J 3 bases, leaving 6 bases between the germline ends. Filled out from reference TRBV7-3 and TRBJ1-3, the complete variable domain reads GAGVSQTPSNKVTEKGKYVELRCDPISGHTALYWYRQSLGQGPEFLIYFQGTGAADDSGLPNDRFFAVRPEGSVSTLKIQRTERGDSAVYLCASSFDHGNTIYFGEGSWLTVV.

This sequence joins TRBV6-1 and TRBJ2-5; 7 bases are a match to TRBD1. The CDR3 is made up of 16 amino acids. After removal of 1 base from V and 7 bases from J, the junction contained 12 bases not matched to a gene. Per the germline V gene, CDR1 is MNHNS and CDR2 is SASEGT. The CDR3 is CASSEGFGQGVATQYF. The CDR3 DNA reads TGTGCCAGCAGTGAAGGCTTTGGGCAGGGGGTTGCGACCCAGTACTTC.

This chain joins TRBV5-1 and TRBJ2-1; tentative D call: TRBD1 (5 bases). Looked up from germline, CDR1 is SGHRS and CDR2 is YFSETQ. This CDR3 has 15 residues. V was trimmed by 0 bases and J by 5 bases, leaving 12 bases between them. CDR3 DNA sequence: TGCGCCAGCAGCTTGGGGACAAATACTCACAATGAGCAGTTCTTC. Its protein is CASSLGTNTHNEQFF.

This clonotype was seen a handful of times. This chain's CDR3 is CASNPGGPYEQYF. The CDR3 DNA sequence: TGTGCCAGCAACCCCGGTGGGCCCTACGAGCAGTACTTC. V and J are TRBV12-3 or TRBV12-4 and TRBJ2-7, with no clear D. The V and J ends lost 7 bases and 2 bases respectively, with 12 bases between them. The CDR3 is 13 amino acids.